The entry below gives a single T cell receptor beta chain sequence along with its context. This specimen belongs to a study of blood T cell repertoires in COVID-19. Study summary: COVID-19 samples from acute and convalescent phases originated in the United States, Italy and Spain. The analysed material was cDNA or gDNA that came from T cells, B-cell-depleted T cells, or PBMCs.

V lost 0 bases, J lost 4 bases, and 12 bases lay in between. Per germline, CDR1 LGHNA and CDR2 YNFKEQ. The CDR3 has 16 amino acids. In the original analysis: Reference gene primer amplification gave nucleated cell count estimates. Generated by immunoSEQ multiplex PCR, the TCRdb table keeps only in-frame clones and is missing some. V and J calls and clone size follow that table, whereas D and trimming were derived from the DNA. The table shows approximately 140,000 clones, with roughly 80% occurring only once. V is TRBV4-2 and J is TRBJ2-2; D perhaps matches TRBD2 (5 bases). This sequence was found in a man over 45 with acute or convalescent COVID-19. The sample consisted of peripheral blood. The CDR3 bases are TGTGCCAGCAGCCAAGATTTGGCAGGACTCACCGGGGAGCTGTTTTTT. It is translated as CASSQDLAGLTGELFF.